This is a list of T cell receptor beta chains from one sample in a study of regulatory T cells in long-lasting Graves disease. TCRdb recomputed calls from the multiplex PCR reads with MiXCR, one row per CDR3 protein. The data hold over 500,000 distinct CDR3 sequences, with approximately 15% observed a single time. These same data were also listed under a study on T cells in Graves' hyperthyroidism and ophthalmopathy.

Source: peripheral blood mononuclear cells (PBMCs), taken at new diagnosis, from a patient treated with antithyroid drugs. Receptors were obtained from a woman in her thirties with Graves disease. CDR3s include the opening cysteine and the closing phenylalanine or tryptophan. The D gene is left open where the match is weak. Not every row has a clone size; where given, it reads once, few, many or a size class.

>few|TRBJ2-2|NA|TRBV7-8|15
CASSFSEPNTGELFF
TGTGCCAGCAGCTTTAGCGAACCGAACACCGGGGAGCTGTTTTTT
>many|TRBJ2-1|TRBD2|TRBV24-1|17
CATSDTPGGRTYNEQFF
TGTGCCACCAGTGATACGCCTGGCGGGAGGACTTACAATGAGCAGTTCTTC
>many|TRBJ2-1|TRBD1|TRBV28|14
CASSLIRRGGGQFF
TGTGCCAGCAGTTTAATTCGGAGAGGGGGCGGGCAGTTCTTC
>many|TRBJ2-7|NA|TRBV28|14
CASKARQRVYEQYF
TGTGCCAGCAAGGCTCGACAGCGGGTCTACGAGCAGTACTTC
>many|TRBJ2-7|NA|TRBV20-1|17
CSARDSGQPQRVYEQYF
TGCAGTGCTAGAGATTCGGGGCAGCCCCAGCGCGTCTACGAGCAGTACTTC
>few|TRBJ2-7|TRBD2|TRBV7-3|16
CASSNGLAGLSYEQYF
TGTGCCAGCAGCAATGGACTAGCGGGTCTCTCCTACGAGCAGTACTTC
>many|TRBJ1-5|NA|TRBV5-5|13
CASSHQGIQPQHF
TGTGCCAGCAGTCATCAGGGTATCCAGCCCCAGCATTTT
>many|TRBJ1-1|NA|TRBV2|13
CASSGRRNTEAFF
TGTGCCAGCAGCGGGAGACGGAACACTGAAGCTTTCTTT
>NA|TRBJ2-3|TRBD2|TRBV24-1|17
CATSVYLAGSSTDTQYF
TGTGCCACCAGTGTATATCTAGCGGGTTCAAGCACAGATACGCAGTATTTT
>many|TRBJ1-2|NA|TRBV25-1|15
CASTPTPGQSGGYTF
TGTGCCAGCACCCCAACCCCCGGACAGTCGGGCGGCTACACCTTC
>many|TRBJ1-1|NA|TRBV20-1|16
CSAIKPGRRISTEAFF
TGCAGTGCTATAAAACCGGGGAGGAGAATAAGCACTGAAGCTTTCTTT
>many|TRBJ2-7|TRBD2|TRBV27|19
CASSLTSGTSGGPSYEQYF
TGTGCCAGCAGTCTCACCTCCGGGACTAGCGGGGGCCCCTCCTACGAGCAGTACTTC
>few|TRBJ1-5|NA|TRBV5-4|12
CASSFGDRPQHF
TGTGCCAGCAGCTTCGGAGACAGGCCCCAGCATTTT
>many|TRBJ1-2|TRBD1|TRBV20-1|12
CSAPETGSGYTF
TGCAGTGCCCCTGAGACAGGGTCTGGCTACACCTTC
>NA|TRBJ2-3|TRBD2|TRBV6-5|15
CASSFLSGRGDTQYF
TGTGCCAGCAGTTTCCTGAGCGGGAGAGGAGATACGCAGTATTTT
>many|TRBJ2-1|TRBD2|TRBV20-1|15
CSARSGLAGVNEQFF
TGCAGTGCCCGCAGCGGACTAGCGGGAGTCAATGAGCAGTTCTTC
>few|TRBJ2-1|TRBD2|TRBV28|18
CASTELAGGPNHLNEQFF
TGTGCCAGCACCGAACTAGCGGGAGGGCCTAACCATCTCAATGAGCAGTTCTTC
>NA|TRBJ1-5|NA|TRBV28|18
CASSSLYPVGQGNQPQHF
TGTGCCAGCAGTTCTTTATATCCCGTGGGCCAGGGGAATCAGCCCCAGCATTTT
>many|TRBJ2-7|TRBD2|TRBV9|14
CASSVGTSGSEQYF
TGTGCCAGCAGCGTAGGGACTAGCGGGAGCGAGCAGTACTTC
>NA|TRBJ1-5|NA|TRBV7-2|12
CASSQAGQPQHF
TGTGCCAGCAGCCAGGCAGGTCAGCCCCAGCATTTT
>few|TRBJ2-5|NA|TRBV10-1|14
CASSEPRGRETQYF
TGCGCCAGCAGTGAACCCAGGGGAAGGGAGACCCAGTACTTC
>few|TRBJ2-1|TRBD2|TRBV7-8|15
CASSPPGLDYNEQFF
TGTGCCAGCAGCCCTCCGGGACTAGACTACAATGAGCAGTTCTTC
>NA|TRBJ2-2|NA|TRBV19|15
CASSPRGFNTGELFF
TGTGCCAGTAGCCCTCGGGGTTTCAACACCGGGGAGCTGTTTTTT
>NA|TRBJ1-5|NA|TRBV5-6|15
CASSINPDSNQPQHF
TGTGCCAGCAGCATAAACCCGGACAGTAATCAGCCCCAGCATTTT
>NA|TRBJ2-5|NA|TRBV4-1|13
CASSQDGIETQYF
TGCGCCAGCAGCCAAGATGGGATAGAGACCCAGTACTTC
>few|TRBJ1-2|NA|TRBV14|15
CASSQYGMANYGYTF
TGTGCCAGCAGCCAATATGGGATGGCTAACTATGGCTACACCTTC
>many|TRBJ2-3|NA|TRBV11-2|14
CASLRPGDTDTQYF
TGTGCCAGCCTCCGACCGGGAGACACAGATACGCAGTATTTT
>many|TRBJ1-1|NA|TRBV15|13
CATSRGDPGRAFF
TGTGCCACCAGCAGAGGGGACCCGGGGCGGGCTTTCTTT
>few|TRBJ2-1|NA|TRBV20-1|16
CSARDQVGGQYNEQFF
TGCAGTGCTAGAGATCAGGTAGGGGGTCAGTACAATGAGCAGTTCTTC
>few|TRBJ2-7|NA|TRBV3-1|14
CASSQGVINREQYF
TGTGCCAGCAGCCAAGGGGTCATAAACCGTGAGCAGTACTTC
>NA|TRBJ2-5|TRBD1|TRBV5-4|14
CASSLTGEFETQYF
TGTGCCAGCAGCTTGACAGGGGAATTTGAGACCCAGTACTTC
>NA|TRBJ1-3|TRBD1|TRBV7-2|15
CASSEQGQSGNTIYF
TGTGCCAGCAGCGAACAGGGGCAGTCGGGAAACACCATATATTTT
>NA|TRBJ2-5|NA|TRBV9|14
CASSIRGHPETQYF
TGTGCCAGCAGCATACGAGGCCACCCAGAGACCCAGTACTTC
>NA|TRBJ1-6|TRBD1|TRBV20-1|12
CNLGQGNSPLHF
TGCAACCTGGGACAGGGGAATTCACCCCTCCACTTT
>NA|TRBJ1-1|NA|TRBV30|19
CAWRALGTLPTGKGTEAFF
TGTGCCTGGCGAGCTTTGGGCACGCTTCCAACAGGGAAAGGAACTGAAGCTTTCTTT
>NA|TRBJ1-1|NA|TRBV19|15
CASSIPLGSNTEAFF
TGTGCCAGTAGCATTCCCTTAGGGTCGAACACTGAAGCTTTCTTT
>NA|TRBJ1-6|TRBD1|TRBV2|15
CASREDRGPVSPLHF
TGTGCCAGCAGGGAAGACAGGGGGCCTGTTTCACCCCTCCACTTT
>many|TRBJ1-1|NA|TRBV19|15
CASKVWQAENTEAFF
TGTGCCAGTAAGGTCTGGCAGGCCGAGAACACTGAAGCTTTCTTT
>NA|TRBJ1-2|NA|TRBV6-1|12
CANSRGEGGYTF
TGTGCCAACAGTCGCGGAGAGGGTGGCTACACCTTC
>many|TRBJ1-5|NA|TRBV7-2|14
CASSFRTSNQPQHF
TGTGCCAGCAGCTTTCGGACCAGTAATCAGCCCCAGCATTTT
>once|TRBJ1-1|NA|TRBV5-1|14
CASSPADPTTEAFF
TGCGCCAGCAGCCCAGCCGACCCCACCACTGAAGCTTTCTTT
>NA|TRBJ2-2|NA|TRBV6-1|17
CASSREGLVGVAGELFF
TGTGCCAGCAGTAGAGAAGGTCTTGTGGGAGTAGCCGGGGAGCTGTTTTTT
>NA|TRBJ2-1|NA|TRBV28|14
CASSLRTLRDEQFF
TGTGCCAGCAGTTTAAGGACCCTAAGGGATGAGCAGTTCTTC
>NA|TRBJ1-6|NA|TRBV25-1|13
CASSGVSGSPLHF
TGTGCCAGCTCAGGGGTAAGCGGTTCACCCCTCCACTTT
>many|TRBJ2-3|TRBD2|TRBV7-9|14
CASSYGVSGDTQYF
TGTGCCAGCAGCTATGGGGTTAGCGGGGATACGCAGTATTTT
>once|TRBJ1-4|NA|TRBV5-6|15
CASSLEGGVNEKLFF
TGTGCCAGCAGCTTGGAAGGGGGAGTTAATGAAAAACTGTTTTTT
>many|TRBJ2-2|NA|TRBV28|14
CASHRLASTGELFF
TGTGCCAGCCATCGGCTAGCGTCCACCGGGGAGCTGTTTTTT